The source of this T cell receptor beta chain is a study of blood T cell repertoires in COVID-19. Study summary: Researchers got acute and convalescent COVID-19 samples from the United States, Italy and Spain. In each case, the material was cDNA or gDNA derived from T cells, B-cell-depleted T cells, or PBMCs.

V dropped 5 bases and J dropped 2 bases, with 12 bases sitting between them. Per germline, CDR1 MDHEN and CDR2 SYDVKM. CDR3 length: 14 amino acids. Per the authors' pipeline: How many nucleated cells were present was estimated from reference gene primer amplification. Repertoires were generated with immunoSEQ multiplex PCR, while TCRdb's copy carries only in-frame clones and drops some. V and J calls plus clone size are reproduced from that table; the DNA served to infer D and trimming. The table lists about 220,000 clones, 84% of them singletons. Sequenced material: peripheral blood. The chain has TRBV28 and TRBJ2-5; D is perhaps TRBD2 (5 bases). This TCR came from a man aged 25 to 40 with active or convalescent COVID-19. For the CDR3, the DNA is TGTGCCAGCAGTCGGTGGGAGAGTCAAGAGACCCAGTACTTC. Its translation: CASSRWESQETQYF. Using reference TRBV28 and TRBJ2-5 for the parts outside the CDR3, the full variable domain is DVKVTQSSRYLVKRTGEKVFLECVQDMDHENMFWYRQDPGLGLRLIYFSYDVKMKEKGDIPEGYSVSREKKERFSLILESASTNQTSMYLCASSRWESQETQYFGPGTRLLVL.